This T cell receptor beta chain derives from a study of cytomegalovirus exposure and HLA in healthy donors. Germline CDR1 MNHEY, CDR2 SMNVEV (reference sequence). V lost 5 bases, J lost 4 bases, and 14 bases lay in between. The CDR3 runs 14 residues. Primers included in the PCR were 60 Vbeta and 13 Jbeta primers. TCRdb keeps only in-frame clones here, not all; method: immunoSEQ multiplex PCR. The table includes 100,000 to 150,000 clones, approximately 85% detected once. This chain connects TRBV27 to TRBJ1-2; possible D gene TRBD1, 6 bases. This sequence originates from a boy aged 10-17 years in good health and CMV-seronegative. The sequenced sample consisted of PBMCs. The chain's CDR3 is CASSPLGQLYGYTF. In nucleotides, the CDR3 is TGTGCCAGCAGTCCCCTAGGACAGCTCTATGGCTACACCTTC.